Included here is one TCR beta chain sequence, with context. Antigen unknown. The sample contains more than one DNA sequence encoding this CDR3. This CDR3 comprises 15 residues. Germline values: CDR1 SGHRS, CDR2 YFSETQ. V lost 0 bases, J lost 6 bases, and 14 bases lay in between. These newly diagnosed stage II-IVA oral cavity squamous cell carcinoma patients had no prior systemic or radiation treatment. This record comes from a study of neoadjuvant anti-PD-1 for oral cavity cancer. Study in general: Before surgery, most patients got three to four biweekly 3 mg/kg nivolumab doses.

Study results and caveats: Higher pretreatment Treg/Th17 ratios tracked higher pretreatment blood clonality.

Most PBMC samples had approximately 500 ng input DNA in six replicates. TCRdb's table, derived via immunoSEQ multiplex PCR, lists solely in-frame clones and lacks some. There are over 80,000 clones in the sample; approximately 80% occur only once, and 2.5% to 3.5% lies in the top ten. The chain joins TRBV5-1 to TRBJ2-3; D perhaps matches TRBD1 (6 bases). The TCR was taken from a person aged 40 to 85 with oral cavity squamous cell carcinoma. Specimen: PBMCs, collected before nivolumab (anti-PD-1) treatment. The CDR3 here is CASSLGGPRTDTQYF. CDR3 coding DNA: TGCGCCAGCAGCTTGGGGGGGCCTCGTACGGATACGCAGTATTTT.